This TCR beta chain was recovered during a study of cytomegalovirus exposure and HLA in healthy donors. Study details: Across about 400 genotyped donors, 81% landed in the Caucasian-associated ancestry cluster. Study-wide results and limits: In a later analysis, CMV-associated beta chains were mostly HLA-associated, it appeared. Common viral pathogens were later found to be apparently linked to several of the most significant clusters.

Each of the donors was a healthy bone marrow donor. Points on this clone: Its target is not known.

It was with 60 Vbeta and 13 Jbeta primers that the PCR ran. The protocol was immunoSEQ multiplex PCR, while the TCRdb copy is restricted to in-frame clones and leaves out a portion. The table lists 140,000 to 150,000 clones, around 78% of them singletons, with 2.5% to 3.5% in the top ten. Trimming removed 4 bases from V and 4 bases from J, with 13 bases in between. Germline V gene data show CDR1 as SNHLY and CDR2 as FYNNEI. CDR3 length equals 14 residues. This chain uses TRBV2 with TRBJ1-1, with D perhaps TRBD1 (5 bases). The sample comprised PBMCs. The receptor comes from a man aged 35 to 55 in good health and CMV-seropositive. The CDR3 is CASSGGDRFTEAFF. In DNA form, the CDR3 reads TGTGCCAGCAGTGGCGGGGACCGCTTCACTGAAGCTTTCTTT.